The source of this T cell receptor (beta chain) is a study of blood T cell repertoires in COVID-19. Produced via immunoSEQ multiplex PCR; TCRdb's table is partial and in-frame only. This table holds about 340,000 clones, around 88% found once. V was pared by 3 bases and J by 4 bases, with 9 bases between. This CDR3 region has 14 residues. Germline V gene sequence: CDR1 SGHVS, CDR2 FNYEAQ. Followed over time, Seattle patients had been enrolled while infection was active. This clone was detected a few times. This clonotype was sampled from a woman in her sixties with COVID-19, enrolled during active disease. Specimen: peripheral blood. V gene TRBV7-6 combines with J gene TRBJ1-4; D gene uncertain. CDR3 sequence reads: CASSFGFINEKLFF. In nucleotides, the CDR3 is TGTGCCAGCAGCTTCGGTTTTATTAATGAAAAACTGTTTTTT.